This T cell receptor beta chain is drawn from a study of shared clonotypes between healthy human individuals. A remark on this clone: Its antigen is unknown.

Germline loops: CDR1 SGHDT, CDR2 YYEEEE. Deletions cut 4 bases from V and 3 bases from J, with 10 bases between. The CDR3 runs 14 residues. Terminally differentiated effector memory CD45RA+ cells were left out of the naive CD8 fraction, which was CD45RO-negative and positively selected for CCR7. Measured with immunoSEQ multiplex PCR; TCRdb has only the in-frame clones, and not every one. This sample yields nearly 2 million clones, of which 85% to 95% are seen a single time; approximately 1% belongs to the top ten. General study results and limits: Compared with clonotypes that all four donors shared, non-shared clonotypes had lower generation probabilities. Between a handful of donors, naive CD4 clonotypes were shared at a level of approximately 5%. Sampling covered nothing but blood. Tissue TCR repertoires likely differ from those found in blood.

The receptor's source is a man younger than 35 in good health. The sequencing input was naive CD8+ T cells sorted from blood. This chain links TRBV5-6 with TRBJ2-2; tentative D call: TRBD2 (5 bases). The CDR3: CASSPPSHTGELFF. The CDR3 DNA sequence: TGTGCCAGCAGCCCACCTAGCCACACCGGGGAGCTGTTTTTT.